The next 9 T cell receptor beta chains were all read from a single sample in a study of tumor-infiltrating lymphocytes in oesophageal squamous cell carcinoma. One entry per CDR3 protein results from TCRdb running MiXCR on the PCR reads. The sample has 23,000 or so distinct CDR3 sequences, under 40% seen once; the top ten hold roughly two fifths. The specimen was esophageal tumor tissue. The receptor set was obtained from a male donor with esophageal squamous cell carcinoma.

The chain combines TRBV10-3 with TRBJ2-7, with 7 bases fitting TRBD1. The J call is in doubt because the DNA end fits TRBJ1-2 better. The V gene's germline CDR1 is ENHRY and CDR2 SYGVKD. CDR3 length equals 16 residues. The CDR3 loop is CAISESTGAVDYGYTF. The CDR3 DNA reads TGTGCCATCAGTGAGTCTACAGGGGCGGTTGACTATGGCTACACCTTC.

The sample holds a few counts of this clonotype. This chain uses TRBV3-1 with TRBJ1-1; 7 bases are shared with TRBD1. The CDR3 is 14 residues long. The V and J ends lost 4 bases and 4 bases, in that order; junction bases with no gene match: 6. Germline loops: CDR1 LGHDT, CDR2 YNNKEL (reference sequence). The CDR3 loop reads CASSLGAGGTEAFF. CDR3 in DNA: TGTGCCAGCAGCCTCGGGGCAGGGGGCACTGAAGCTTTCTTT.

This clonotype turned up a few times. This may come from a read error, since a much larger clone is one base off. This chain joins TRBV6-1 and TRBJ2-1; D unclear. The DNA matches TRBJ2-7 better at its end, which makes the J call doubtful. The germline V gene has CDR1 MNHNS and CDR2 SASEGT. This CDR3 spans 15 amino acids. This chain's CDR3 is CASSKETSSYNEQYF. CDR3 in DNA: TGTGCCAGCAGTAAGGAGACGAGCTCCTACAATGAGCAGTACTTC.

This clonotype has ten or more counts. The V gene is TRBV28, the J gene TRBJ2-3, with 13 bases matching TRBD2. The germline CDR1 and CDR2 sequences are MDHEN and SYDVKM. The CDR3 totals 16 residues. V lost 5 bases to trimming and J lost 2 bases; unmatched junction nucleotides: 4. The CDR3 nucleotides read TGTGCCAGCAGTCTTACTAGCGGGAGGGCCACAGATACGCAGTATTTT. Translated: CASSLTSGRATDTQYF.

The rearrangement joins TRBV7-8 to TRBJ1-2; the D is unclear. CDR1 is SGHVS, CDR2 FQNEAQ, per germline. Trimming took off 1 base at V and 4 bases at J, with 10 bases between the two ends. The CDR3 contains 14 residues. The CDR3 sequence: CASSLGRQRYGYTF. The DNA for the CDR3 is TGTGCCAGCAGCTTAGGTCGACAACGCTATGGCTACACCTTC.

V is TRBV11-2 and J is TRBJ2-7; D is perhaps TRBD1 (6 bases). Germline CDR1 reads SGHAT; CDR2 reads FQNNGV. This CDR3 is 15 amino acids long. Trimming removed 6 bases from V and 7 bases from J, with 22 bases in between. The chain's CDR3 is CASRGHVGALGEQYF. CDR3 bases: TGTGCCAGCAGGGGACACGTGGGGGCCTTAGGGGAGCAGTACTTC.

This clonotype came up many times. The J gene is TRBJ2-1, the V gene TRBV28, with a possible D match to TRBD2 (5 bases). TRBJ2-7 matches the DNA end more closely, so the J call is doubtful. The CDR3 has 13 residues. Germline values: CDR1 MDHEN, CDR2 SYDVKM. CDR3 sequence (DNA): TGTGCCAGCAGTCCGTTCCTAGCTTACGAGCAGTACTTC. Its protein product is CASSPFLAYEQYF.

This clonotype was observed at least ten times. The rearrangement joins TRBV11-2 to TRBJ2-3; either TRBD1 or TRBD2 may fit D (6 bases each). There are 16 residues in the CDR3. Germline V gene sequence: CDR1 SGHAT, CDR2 FQNNGV. Trimming shortened V by 1 base and J by 5 bases, and 16 bases separated the two germline ends. The CDR3 DNA is TGTGCCAGCAGCTTAGTAGCGGACAGCCCGGAAGATACGCAGTATTTT. It translates to CASSLVADSPEDTQYF.

The chain is built from TRBV7-2 and TRBJ2-7; 11 nucleotides line up with TRBD1. CDR1 is SGHTA, CDR2 FQGNSA, per germline. The CDR3 runs 15 residues. The trim removed 5 bases at V and 7 bases at J, leaving 10 bases unmatched. The CDR3 coding sequence is TGTGCCAGCAGCCCGCGGACAGGGGGCTCGGGGGAGCAGTACTTC. This sequence encodes CASSPRTGGSGEQYF.